Below, 25 T cell receptor beta chains from the same sample are listed, as sequenced in a study of T cells in Graves' hyperthyroidism and ophthalmopathy. There were TCR beta CDR3 regions amplified from RNA transcripts. With the HTBI primer set, the TCR CDR3 went through a first round of RT-PCR. TCRdb ran MiXCR on the multiplex PCR reads and lists one entry per CDR3 protein. The sample includes roughly 600,000 distinct CDR3 sequences, around 15% of them seen just once. Specimen: blood. Receptors were obtained from a woman aged 45-59 years with Graves' ophthalmopathy.

The chain uses TRBV5-1 and TRBJ1-2; 9 nucleotides align to TRBD1. The CDR3 is 16 residues long. Germline-derived CDR1 and CDR2 are SGHRS and YFSETQ. V trimming: 4 bases; J trimming: 4 bases; junction bases outside the gene matches: 11. The CDR3 loop is CASSPGTGSAGYGYTF. CDR3 in DNA: TGCGCCAGCAGCCCCGGGACAGGGAGCGCGGGCTATGGCTACACCTTC.

The CDR3 region has the DNA TGCAGTGCCTGGACAGCAGCTAACTATGGCTACACCTTC. Its protein is CSAWTAANYGYTF. The chain uses TRBV20-1 and TRBJ1-2; maybe TRBD1 (6 bases). This CDR3 is built from 13 residues. Germline V gene lookup returns CDR1 DFQATT and CDR2 SNEGSKA (reference sequence). V lost 6 bases, J lost 0 bases, and 11 bases lay in between.

A word on this clonotype: One end of the junction is discordant with germline, which a read error may explain. V gene TRBV7-9 combines with J gene TRBJ1-1; tentatively, D is TRBD1 (5 bases). Germline assignment: CDR1 SEHNR and CDR2 FQNEAQ (reference sequence). The CDR3 loop spans 13 amino acids. CDR3 loop: CASRLGANTEAFF. The CDR3 DNA reads TGTGCCAGCAGGTTAGGGGCGAACACTGAAGCTTTCTTT.

This clonotype has at least ten counts. V usage is TRBV12-3 or TRBV12-4 and J usage is TRBJ2-1; 11 nucleotides match TRBD2. The CDR3 has 17 residues. Trimming removed 5 bases from V and 2 bases from J; junction bases left unmatched: 8. This CDR3 reads CASSVGTSGSAYNEQFF. In DNA form, the CDR3 reads TGTGCCAGCAGTGTAGGGACTAGCGGAAGTGCCTACAATGAGCAGTTCTTC.

This clonotype was detected many times. This chain connects TRBV7-2 to TRBJ2-1, with 15 bases aligning to TRBD2. Germline V gene sequence: CDR1 SGHTA, CDR2 FQGNSA. J gave up 7 bases and V 0 bases, and 7 bases lay outside the gene matches. The CDR3 runs to 18 residues. CDR3 coding DNA: TGTGCCAGCAGCTTAGCTAACCTCGGACTAGCGGGAGGGAATGAGCAGTTCTTC. Translated, it gives CASSLANLGLAGGNEQFF.

There are many counts of this clonotype. This chain joins TRBV30 and TRBJ2-7; D ambiguous. V was pared by 7 bases and J by 2 bases, with 12 bases between. This CDR3 region has 12 residues. The germline V gene encodes CDR1 GTSNPN and CDR2 SVGIG (reference sequence). The CDR3 is CASKGRTYEQYF. The CDR3 bases are TGTGCCTCGAAGGGCAGAACCTACGAGCAGTACTTC.

This clonotype was seen a handful of times. The V call is TRBV27, the J call TRBJ2-5, with 12 bases aligning to TRBD2. The CDR3 contains 15 residues. The germline CDR1 and CDR2 sequences are MNHEY and SMNVEV (reference sequence). Losses at the gene ends were 5 bases for V and 5 bases for J; bases not matched to a gene: 6. The CDR3 sequence is CASSPLAGGDETQYF. The CDR3 DNA sequence: TGTGCCAGCAGTCCTCTAGCGGGAGGGGACGAGACCCAGTACTTC.

As for this clonotype: One base away lies a much larger clone, so this may be a sequencing read error. V usage is TRBV11-2 and J usage is TRBJ2-1, with 9 bases aligning to TRBD2. The CDR3 is 18 amino acids. Germline V gives CDR1 SGHAT, CDR2 FQNNGV. The CDR3 DNA sequence: TGTGCCAGCAGCCCGCCACAAGCGGGAGGTTACTCCTACAATGAGCAGCTCTTC. This encodes CASSPPQAGGYSYNEQLF.

The table lists this clonotype with many counts. The J gene is TRBJ1-5, the V gene TRBV6-2 or TRBV6-3; D remains unclear. CDR3 size: 15 residues. Trimming removed 6 bases at V and 7 bases at J, with 19 bases between. Germline V CDR1 and CDR2: MNHEY, SVGEGT. The CDR3 loop is CASSPRSSRFQPQHF. The CDR3 coding sequence is TGTGCCAGCAGCCCCCGGTCAAGCCGGTTCCAGCCCCAGCATTTT.

This clonotype was detected ten times or more. V usage is TRBV27 and J usage is TRBJ2-1; no reliable D call. Looked up from germline, CDR1 is MNHEY and CDR2 is SMNVEV (reference sequence). V was clipped by 4 bases and J by 2 bases, with 3 bases between them. The CDR3 is 12 amino acids. The CDR3 DNA reads TGTGCCAGCAGTTCCACCTACAATGAGCAGTTCTTC. This gives the protein CASSSTYNEQFF.

This clonotype showed up many times. The V call is TRBV7-3, the J call TRBJ2-4; 8 bases fit TRBD2. The CDR3 loop spans 15 amino acids. Trimming took 5 bases from V and 5 from J; bases not matched to a gene: 8. CDR1 and CDR2 (germline): SGHTA, FQGTGA. The CDR3 DNA reads as TGTGCCAGCAGCCCCAGGGCGGGAGGTGAAAACATTCAGTACTTC. This gives the protein CASSPRAGGENIQYF. The full variable domain, rest sourced from reference TRBV7-3 and TRBJ2-4, is GAGVSQTPSNKVTEKGKYVELRCDPISGHTALYWYRQSLGQGPEFLIYFQGTGAADDSGLPNDRFFAVRPEGSVSTLKIQRTERGDSAVYLCASSPRAGGENIQYFGAGTRLSVL.

The chain couples TRBV3-1 to TRBJ2-1; D may be TRBD1 or TRBD2 (6 bases each). The CDR3 is 15 amino acids. The V end lost 1 base, the J end lost 10 bases, and 17 bases lay between the germline ends. Germline CDR1 reads LGHDT; CDR2 reads YNNKEL (reference sequence). CDR3 bases: TGTGCCAGCAGCCAAGCATCGGGGGCATCCGGGGAGCAGTTCTTC. This encodes CASSQASGASGEQFF.

This clonotype was seen many times. The chain carries TRBV3-1 and TRBJ2-2; TRBD2 might be the D (6 bases). Germline CDR1 LGHDT, CDR2 YNNKEL (reference sequence). The CDR3 length is 17 residues. V was trimmed by 3 bases and J by 0 bases, leaving 14 bases between them. This chain's CDR3 is CASSHSLRGTNTGELFF. The DNA for the CDR3 is TGTGCCAGCAGCCATTCTTTACGCGGGACGAACACCGGGGAGCTGTTTTTT.

This clonotype was detected many times. The rearrangement uses TRBV29-1 and TRBJ2-7; D gene ambiguous. Germline CDR1 and CDR2: SQVTM and ANQGSEA. Trimming stripped 4 bases from V and 3 bases from J, with 13 bases between. CDR3 length: 13 residues. Here the CDR3 reads CSVVGDTVYEQYF. The CDR3 DNA reads TGCAGCGTTGTAGGCGACACCGTCTACGAGCAGTACTTC.

This clonotype was detected ten times or more. The CDR3, as DNA: TGTGCCAGCAGTTACAGACTACTAGCGGGACCCACAGATACGCAGTATTTT. Encoded protein: CASSYRLLAGPTDTQYF. V gene TRBV6-2 or TRBV6-3 combines with J gene TRBJ2-3; 10 bases line up with TRBD2. CDR1 is MNHEY, CDR2 SVGEGT, per germline. The CDR3 covers 17 residues. V lost 2 bases and J lost 2; bases outside the gene matches: 7.

There are many counts of this clonotype. This chain connects TRBV7-9 to TRBJ1-1; the D is unclear. V gave up 3 bases and J gave up 1 base, with 6 bases separating them. Germline V gene data show CDR1 as SEHNR and CDR2 as FQNEAQ (reference sequence). The CDR3 is 13 amino acids. CDR3 sequence reads: CASSFETNTEAFF. The CDR3 bases are TGTGCCAGCAGCTTTGAGACGAACACTGAAGCTTTCTTT.

This clonotype was detected many times. The chain combines TRBV29-1 with TRBJ2-7, with D tentatively TRBD2 (5 bases). The germline gives CDR1 SQVTM, CDR2 ANQGSEA. V was cut by 3 bases and J by 5 bases, with 14 bases left in between. The length of the CDR3 is 13 residues. In DNA form, the CDR3 reads TGCAGCGTTGATAGGCTAGCTCAAAACGAGCAGTACTTC. This translates into CSVDRLAQNEQYF.

Many counts were recorded for this clonotype. This chain joins TRBV6-1 and TRBJ2-7, with a tentative D call TRBD2 (5 bases). Trimming shortened V by 2 bases and J by 7 bases, and 12 bases separated the two germline ends. Germline V gives CDR1 MNHNS, CDR2 SASEGT. This CDR3 contains 13 residues. In DNA, the CDR3 is TGTGCCAGCAGTGAACCGGGAACTCGTGAGCAGTACTTC. It codes for CASSEPGTREQYF.

This clonotype was counted a few times. This sequence joins TRBV11-3 and TRBJ2-2; 9 bases agree with TRBD2. There are 17 residues in the CDR3. Germline CDR1 is SGHNT and CDR2 is YENEEA. The V and J ends lost 3 bases and 4 bases, in that order; junction bases with no gene match: 9. CDR3 nucleotide sequence: TGTGCCAGCAGCTTTGAGGGACTAGCACACCGCACCGGGGAGCTGTTTTTT. Amino acid sequence: CASSFEGLAHRTGELFF.

This clonotype occurred many times. The rearrangement uses TRBV7-9 and TRBJ2-5, with TRBD2 as a possible D gene (8 bases). V lost 8 bases and J 3 bases, leaving 22 bases between the germline ends. The CDR3 is made up of 16 amino acids. CDR1 SEHNR and CDR2 FQNEAQ come from the germline V gene (reference sequence). The CDR3 reads CASPDNYSGTEETQYF. The DNA of the CDR3 is TGTGCCAGCCCGGATAACTATAGCGGGACAGAAGAGACCCAGTACTTC.

This chain links TRBV19 with TRBJ2-3; D remains unclear. The germline V and J ends were trimmed by 4 bases and 5 bases, with 10 bases remaining between them. Germline V gene lookup returns CDR1 LNHDA and CDR2 SQIVND (reference sequence). The length of the CDR3 is 13 residues. Here the CDR3 reads CASSSLKGDTQYF. CDR3 bases: TGTGCCAGTAGTAGCCTAAAGGGAGATACGCAGTATTTT.

This clonotype was counted many times. The chain carries TRBV3-1 and TRBJ2-3; D might be TRBD1 or TRBD2, each matching 6 bases. V gave up 4 bases and J gave up 4 bases, with 24 bases separating them. The CDR3 totals 18 residues. CDR1 and CDR2 (germline): LGHDT, YNNKEL (reference sequence). The CDR3 here is CASSPWKWRDTFSDTQYF. The CDR3 DNA sequence: TGTGCCAGCAGCCCATGGAAGTGGAGGGACACCTTCTCAGATACGCAGTATTTT.

This clonotype was detected only a few times. The chain recombines TRBV30 with TRBJ2-7; D is perhaps TRBD1 or TRBD2 (5 bases each). Trimming stripped 1 base from V and 3 bases from J, with 10 bases between. CDR3 length: 13 amino acids. Germline V gene lookup returns CDR1 GTSNPN and CDR2 SVGIG (reference sequence). The CDR3 region has the DNA TGTGCCTGGAGTGAAGGGACGGACTACGAGCAGTACTTC. Translating it yields CAWSEGTDYEQYF.

This chain links TRBV29-1 with TRBJ2-2; 8 nucleotides agree with TRBD2. The length of the CDR3 is 15 residues. Germline V gives CDR1 SQVTM, CDR2 ANQGSEA. With V trimmed by 7 bases and J by 5 bases, 12 bases remained unmatched. The CDR3 DNA is TGCAGCGCTGGGGAGGGACTAGGGACTACCGGGGAGCTGTTTTTT. Residues: CSAGEGLGTTGELFF.

The table lists this clonotype with many counts. The rearrangement joins TRBV30 to TRBJ1-5; perhaps TRBD1 as D (6 bases). CDR1 is GTSNPN and CDR2 is SVGIG in the germline V gene (reference sequence). The V and J ends lost 2 bases and 1 base respectively, with 6 bases between them. The CDR3 sequence is 13 residues long. CDR3 bases: TGTGCCTGGAGTACAGGGAGCAATCAGCCCCAGCATTTT. It translates to CAWSTGSNQPQHF.